This T cell receptor (beta chain) was recovered during a study of T cells in Graves' hyperthyroidism and ophthalmopathy. This CDR3 spans 10 amino acids. Germline V gene sequence: CDR1 DFQATT, CDR2 SNEGSKA (reference sequence). V lost 5 bases and J lost 2, with 2 bases in between. This clonotype occurred a few times. TCR beta CDR3 sequences were amplified from RNA transcripts. The TCR CDR3 was amplified in a first-round RT-PCR using the HTBI primer set. One entry per CDR3 protein results from TCRdb running MiXCR on the multiplex PCR reads. The repertoire holds 700,000 or so distinct CDR3 sequences, with about 15% as singletons.

The receptor's source is a man aged 18-30 years with Graves' hyperthyroidism. The V and J genes are TRBV20-1 and TRBJ2-3; no firm D call. Input material: blood. As DNA, the CDR3 is TGCAGTGCTTACACAGATACGCAGTATTTT. Translation: CSAYTDTQYF.